The entry that follows covers one TCR beta chain sequence. Its target is unknown. Healthy bone marrow donors made up the cohort. The data derive from a study of cytomegalovirus exposure and HLA in healthy donors. Overall study results and limits: Excluded: some indistinguishable V segments such as TRBV6-2 and TRBV6-3. Earlier analysis yielded a pattern in which most TCR beta V segments were productive about 90% or about 30% of the time.

Germline V lookup: CDR1 MDHEN, CDR2 SYDVKM. The CDR3 is 12 residues long. Primers for the PCR totalled 60 Vbeta and 13 Jbeta. Profiling relied on immunoSEQ multiplex PCR, and the TCRdb table lists in-frame clones only, not all of them. The table records about 110,000 clones, roughly 80% of them present only once. The TCR originated in a woman younger than 45 in good health and CMV-seronegative. V and J are TRBV28 and TRBJ2-7; TRBD2 is a possible D gene (5 bases). The sequencing input was PBMCs. The CDR3 nucleotides are TGTGGGGTAAGAGGGCTACACTACGAGCAGTACTTC. The encoded protein is CGVRGLHYEQYF.